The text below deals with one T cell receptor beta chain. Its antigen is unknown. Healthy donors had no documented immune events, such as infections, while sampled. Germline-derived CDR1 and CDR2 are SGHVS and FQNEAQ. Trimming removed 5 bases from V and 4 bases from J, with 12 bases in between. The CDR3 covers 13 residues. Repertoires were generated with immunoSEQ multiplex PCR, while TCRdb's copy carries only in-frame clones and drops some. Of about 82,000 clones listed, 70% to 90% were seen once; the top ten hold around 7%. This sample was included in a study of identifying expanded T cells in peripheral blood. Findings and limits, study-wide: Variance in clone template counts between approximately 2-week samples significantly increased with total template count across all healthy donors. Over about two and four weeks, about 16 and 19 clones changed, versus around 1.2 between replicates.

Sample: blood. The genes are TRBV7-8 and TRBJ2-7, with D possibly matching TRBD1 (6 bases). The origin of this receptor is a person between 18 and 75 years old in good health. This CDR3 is CASSDTRGYEQYF. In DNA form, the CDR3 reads TGTGCCAGCAGCGACACCAGGGGTTACGAGCAGTACTTC.